These 20 T cell receptor beta chains share one sample of origin, sequenced in a study of Ad26.COV2.S vaccination and SARS-CoV-2 variants (dated by TCRdb to about 2021). Library method: the immunoSEQ multiplex PCR assay. In TCRdb, the immuneACCESS table is reduced to in-frame sequences with V and J assigned. These tables do not hold every clone; where another copy was compared, an unresolved V gene accounts for under half, and the others remain unexplained. For this sample the table gives about 400,000 clones, of which 83% were detected only once. Jointly, the top ten make up around 7.3% of the sample. Sample treatment or condition, as interpreted from the label and publication: about 20 received Ad26.COV2.S at low or high dose, single or two shots; roughly 5 received placebo; per-sample allocation not given. For vaccine and placebo recipients, repertoires were sequenced using samples collected on day 63 after the first injection.

The sequences come from peripheral blood, collected in a trial of Ad26.COV2.S vaccine versus placebo. These receptors came from a person aged 18 to 59 who received the Ad26.COV2.S COVID-19 vaccine or a placebo.

The gene calls are TRBV4-1 and TRBJ2-3, with 10 bases aligning to TRBD2. V lost 5 bases and J lost 6; bases outside the gene matches: 11. CDR1 is MGHRA, CDR2 YSYEKL, per germline. The CDR3 extends over 16 amino acids. DNA for the CDR3: TGCGCCAGCAGCACAGTTCTAGCGGGGGCACTGGATACGCAGTATTTT. Amino acids: CASSTVLAGALDTQYF.

The V call is TRBV23-1, the J call TRBJ1-2, with D perhaps matching TRBD1 (5 bases). TRBV23-1 belongs to the ORF category, with a function that is uncertain. The length of the CDR3 is 17 residues. The V gene lost 1 base and the J gene lost 5 bases, with 20 bases spanning the gap. CDR3 DNA: TGCGCCAGCAGTCAATGGATAGGAAGGGGCGGGGAATATGGCTACACCTTC. This gives the protein CASSQWIGRGGEYGYTF.

The V gene is TRBV5-4, the J gene TRBJ2-3; TRBD2 aligns across 13 bases. CDR3 length: 15 residues. The trim removed 4 bases at V and 6 bases at J, leaving 5 bases unmatched. Per germline, CDR1 SGHNT and CDR2 YYREEE (reference sequence). The CDR3 loop is CASSAGLAGDDTQYF. The CDR3 nucleotides read TGTGCCAGCAGCGCTGGACTAGCGGGGGATGATACGCAGTATTTT.

This chain uses TRBV7-2 with TRBJ2-7, with a weak D call TRBD1 (6 bases). CDR1 SGHTA and CDR2 FQGNSA come from the germline V gene. This CDR3 is built from 12 residues. V lost 2 bases, J lost 7 bases, and 9 bases lay in between. CDR3 region: CASSLRGWEQYF. CDR3 bases: TGTGCCAGCAGCTTAAGGGGGTGGGAGCAGTACTTC.

V usage is TRBV7-9 and J usage is TRBJ2-2, with D possibly being TRBD2 (5 bases). Per germline, CDR1 SEHNR and CDR2 FQNEAQ (reference sequence). This CDR3 is 15 amino acids long. The V end lost 3 bases, the J end lost 0 bases, and 8 bases lay between the germline ends. CDR3 nucleotide sequence: TGTGCCAGCAGCTTCGGGGTAACGAACACCGGGGAGCTGTTTTTT. Translated, it gives CASSFGVTNTGELFF.

This clone was found a few times. The CDR3 region has the DNA TGTGCCAGCAGCCCATCGCACTGGGGGGATGCGAACACTGAAGCTTTCTTT. Translating it yields CASSPSHWGDANTEAFF. The genes are TRBV7-9 and TRBJ1-1, with D possibly matching TRBD1 (5 bases). This CDR3 comprises 17 residues. CDR1 and CDR2 (germline): SEHNR, FQNEAQ (reference sequence). V shed 5 bases and J shed 1 base, with 20 bases lying between them.

The J gene is TRBJ2-2, the V gene TRBV7-8; either TRBD1 or TRBD2 may supply D (5 bases each). Looked up from germline, CDR1 is SGHVS and CDR2 is FQNEAQ. The V end was cut by 1 base, the J end by 7 bases, with 16 bases between. The CDR3 loop spans 16 amino acids. In DNA form, the CDR3 reads TGTGCCAGCAGCTTAGTATCGGGGACGTCCATCGGGGAGCTGTTTTTT. It encodes CASSLVSGTSIGELFF.

The chain is built from TRBV6-6 and TRBJ1-2, with D possibly TRBD1 on 6 matching bases. The germline V gene encodes CDR1 MNHNY and CDR2 SVGAGI (reference sequence). Trimming cost V 5 bases and J 4 bases, with 8 bases left between them. This CDR3 has 12 amino acids. The CDR3 loop reads CASSQDSYGYTF. The CDR3 DNA reads TGTGCCAGCAGTCAGGACAGCTATGGCTACACCTTC.

This chain joins TRBV9 and TRBJ2-2, with TRBD2 matching over 7 bases. V dropped 4 bases and J dropped 6; count of bases not matched to a gene: 12. The V gene's germline CDR1 is SGDLS and CDR2 YYNGEE. The CDR3 covers 16 residues. CDR3 amino acids: CASSMRPAGGSGELFF. As DNA, the CDR3 is TGTGCCAGCAGCATGCGACCGGCCGGGGGGTCCGGGGAGCTGTTTTTT.

This clone has only a few counts. The V call is TRBV3-1 (or the pseudogene TRBV3-2), the J call TRBJ1-6, with 7 nucleotides matching TRBD1. V shed 6 bases and J 10 bases; nucleotides not matched to a gene: 12. The CDR3 runs 15 residues. Per germline, CDR1 LGHDT and CDR2 YNNKEL (reference sequence). The CDR3 reads CASRATGNVWSPLHF. CDR3 DNA sequence: TGTGCCAGCAGAGCGACAGGGAATGTGTGGTCACCCCTCCACTTT.

The chain joins TRBV7-9 to TRBJ1-1; D unresolved. This CDR3 contains 16 residues. Trimming shortened V by 5 bases and J by 1 base, and 17 bases separated the two germline ends. In germline, CDR1 is SEHNR, CDR2 FQNEAQ (reference sequence). This CDR3 reads CASSPESYPGNTEAFF. The CDR3 region has the DNA TGTGCCAGCAGCCCCGAATCCTACCCCGGGAACACTGAAGCTTTCTTT.

The CDR3 region has the DNA TGTGCCAGTAAGGCGGGTACGAACACTGAAGCTTTCTTT. It specifies CASKAGTNTEAFF. V gene TRBV19 combines with J gene TRBJ1-1; D uncertain. The CDR3 runs to 13 residues. Trimming pared 7 bases from V and 1 base from J, leaving 10 bases between. CDR1 and CDR2 (germline): LNHDA, SQIVND (reference sequence).

The chain couples TRBV7-8 to TRBJ2-7; TRBD2 matches 11 bases. The CDR3 runs to 14 residues. Germline loops: CDR1 SGHVS, CDR2 FQNEAQ. Losses at the gene ends were 5 bases for V and 2 bases for J; bases not matched to a gene: 2. In DNA, the CDR3 is TGTGCCAGCAGCGGGACTAGCGGCGCCTACGAGCAGTACTTC. It encodes CASSGTSGAYEQYF. The full variable domain, its missing parts supplied by reference TRBV7-8 and TRBJ2-7, is GAGVSQSPRYKVAKRGQDVALRCDPISGHVSLFWYQQALGQGPEFLTYFQNEAQLDKSGLPSDRFFAERPEGSVSTLKIQRTQQEDSAVYLCASSGTSGAYEQYFGPGTRLTVT.

This clone has just one count. The chain links TRBV19 to TRBJ2-1; D possibly corresponds to TRBD1 (6 bases). The CDR3 consists of 13 residues. The V end was cut by 1 base, the J end by 5 bases, with 6 bases between. In germline, CDR1 is LNHDA, CDR2 SQIVND (reference sequence). The CDR3 sequence is CASSIGQDNEQFF. The CDR3 coding sequence is TGTGCCAGTAGTATAGGACAGGACAATGAGCAGTTCTTC.

Note on this clone: This sample includes further DNA sequences coding for the same CDR3. This chain uses TRBV19 with TRBJ2-2, with D unclear. Germline V gene lookup returns CDR1 LNHDA and CDR2 SQIVND (reference sequence). The CDR3 runs 13 residues. With 1 base removed from V and 2 bases from J, the gap between germline ends came to 2 bases. CDR3 coding DNA: TGTGCCAGTAGTATAGCAAACACCGGGGAGCTGTTTTTT. It specifies CASSIANTGELFF.

The CDR3 reads CASSKVAAHYNSPLHF. The CDR3 DNA follows: TGTGCCAGCAGCAAAGTAGCCGCTCACTATAATTCACCCCTCCACTTT. This chain links TRBV21-1 with TRBJ1-6. TRBV21-1 is tagged as a pseudogene. The CDR3 loop spans 16 amino acids.

The chain has TRBV5-1 and TRBJ2-1, with TRBD2 identical over 11 bases. The trim removed 4 bases at V and 3 bases at J, leaving 15 bases unmatched. The CDR3 is made up of 19 amino acids. Germline CDR1 reads SGHRS; CDR2 reads YFSETQ. In DNA, the CDR3 is TGCGCCAGCAGCCCCGGGACTAGCGGCACCAAAAAGGACTACAATGAGCAGTTCTTC. This encodes CASSPGTSGTKKDYNEQFF.

The rearrangement joins TRBV13 to TRBJ1-5; 8 bases agree with TRBD1. V lost 2 bases to trimming and J lost 7 bases; unmatched junction nucleotides: 4. Germline CDR1 reads PRHDT; CDR2 reads FYEKMQ (reference sequence). CDR3 length equals 14 residues. CDR3 nucleotide sequence: TGTGCCAGCAGCTTAACACAGGGGGGGCAGCCCCAGCATTTT. This sequence encodes CASSLTQGGQPQHF. The full variable domain, completed using reference TRBV13 and TRBJ1-5, is AAGVIQSPRHLIKEKRETATLKCYPIPRHDTVYWYQQGPGQDPQFLISFYEKMQSDKGSIPDRFSAQQFSDYHSELNMSSLELGDSALYFCASSLTQGGQPQHFGDGTRLSIL.

The V gene is TRBV5-1, the J gene TRBJ1-6; TRBD1 aligns across 8 bases. Germline V lookup: CDR1 SGHRS, CDR2 YFSETQ. V lost 2 bases to trimming and J lost 4 bases; unmatched junction nucleotides: 8. The CDR3 totals 17 residues. CDR3 residues: CASSFIFRGPYNSPLHF. The CDR3 region has the DNA TGCGCCAGCAGCTTCATATTCAGGGGGCCTTATAATTCACCCCTCCACTTT. The full variable domain, with the rest looked up from reference TRBV5-1 and TRBJ1-6, is KAGVTQTPRYLIKTRGQQVTLSCSPISGHRSVSWYQQTPGQGLQFLFEYFSETQRNKGNFPGRFSGRQFSNSRSEMNVSTLELGDSALYLCASSFIFRGPYNSPLHFGNGTRLTVT.

The chain recombines TRBV5-6 with TRBJ2-7; no clear D gene. The CDR3 loop spans 13 amino acids. Trimming pared 2 bases from V and 1 base from J, leaving 7 bases between. Germline-derived CDR1 and CDR2 are SGHDT and YYEEEE. The CDR3 reads CASSFGVSYEQYF. CDR3 DNA sequence: TGTGCCAGCAGCTTTGGGGTTTCCTACGAGCAGTACTTC.